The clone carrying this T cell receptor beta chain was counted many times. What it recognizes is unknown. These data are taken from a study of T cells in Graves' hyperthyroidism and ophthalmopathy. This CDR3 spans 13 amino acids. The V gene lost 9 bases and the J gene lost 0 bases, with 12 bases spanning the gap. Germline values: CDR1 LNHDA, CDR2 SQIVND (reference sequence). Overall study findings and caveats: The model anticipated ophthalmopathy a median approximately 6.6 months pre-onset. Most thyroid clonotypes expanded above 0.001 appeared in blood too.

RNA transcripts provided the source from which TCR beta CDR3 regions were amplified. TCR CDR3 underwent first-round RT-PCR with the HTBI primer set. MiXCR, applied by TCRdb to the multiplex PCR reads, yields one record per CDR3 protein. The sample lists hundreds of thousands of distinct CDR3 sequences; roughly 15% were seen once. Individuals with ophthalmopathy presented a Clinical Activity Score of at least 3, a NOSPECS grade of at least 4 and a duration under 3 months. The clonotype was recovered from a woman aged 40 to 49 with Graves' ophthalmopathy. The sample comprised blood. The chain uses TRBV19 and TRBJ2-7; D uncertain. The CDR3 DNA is TGTGCCAGCAAGAGCCTTAGCTCCTACGAGCAGTACTTC. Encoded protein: CASKSLSSYEQYF.